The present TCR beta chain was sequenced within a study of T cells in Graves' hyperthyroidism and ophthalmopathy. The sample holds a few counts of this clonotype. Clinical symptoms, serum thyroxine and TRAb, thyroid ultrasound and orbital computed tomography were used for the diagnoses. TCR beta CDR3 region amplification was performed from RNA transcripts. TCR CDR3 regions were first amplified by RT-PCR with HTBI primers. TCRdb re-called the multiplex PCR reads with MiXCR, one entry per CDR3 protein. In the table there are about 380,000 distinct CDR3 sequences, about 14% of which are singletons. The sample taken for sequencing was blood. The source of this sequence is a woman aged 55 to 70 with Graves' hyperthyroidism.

The CDR3 sequence is CASIPTGGWDTQYF. The CDR3 DNA sequence: TGTGCCAGCATCCCAACCGGGGGGTGGGATACGCAGTATTTT. The chain employs TRBV6-2 or TRBV6-3 and TRBJ2-3, with 7 nucleotides matching TRBD2. From germline, CDR1 is MNHEY and CDR2 SVGEGT. V was clipped by 7 bases and J by 6 bases; unmatched bases: 10. The CDR3 runs 14 residues.